The clone carrying this T cell receptor beta chain occurred a few times. The CDR3 is 20 residues long. Germline trimming cut 6 bases from V and 0 bases from J; bases unmatched to any gene: 16. From the 5' RACE reads, TCRdb called clonotypes with MiXCR, one entry per CDR3 protein. The sample has around 83,000 distinct CDR3 sequences; 5% are singletons. The record originates from a study of T cells of healthy individuals. The chain has TRBV12-3 or TRBV12-4 and TRBJ2-6, with 8 bases identical to TRBD2. The sequence derives from a female donor in good health. The CDR3 region has the DNA TGTGCCAGCAGCCCGGCCGGGGGGGTCAAAGGAGGCTCTGGGGCCAACGTCCTGACTTTC. Its translation: CASSPAGGVKGGSGANVLTF.